The 4 T cell receptor beta chains reported below all come from one sample, sequenced in a study of T cell responses to AZD1222 COVID-19 vaccine. Sequenced by immunoSEQ multiplex PCR; TCRdb stores in-frame clones only, minus some. In the table there are about 150,000 clones, more than 85% of which are singletons. The sequencing here drew on peripheral blood, taken on day 0 of AZD1222 vaccination. The receptors come from an adult in good health.

The chain uses TRBV6-2 or TRBV6-3 and TRBJ2-1; tentatively, D is TRBD2 (5 bases). Germline V lookup: CDR1 MNHEY, CDR2 SVGEGT. V was clipped by 6 bases and J by 7 bases, with 22 bases between them. The CDR3 sequence is 16 residues long. CDR3 bases: TGTGCCAGCAGCGCCGGCCCGGGAACGGTCGTGAATGAGCAGTTCTTC. Encoded protein: CASSAGPGTVVNEQFF.

This clone was observed a handful of times. The gene calls are TRBV14 and TRBJ2-2, with 8 bases identical to TRBD1. CDR3 size: 15 residues. The germline CDR1 and CDR2 sequences are SGHDN and FVKESK. V was clipped by 4 bases and J by 3 bases; unmatched bases: 4. The CDR3 sequence is CASSLRTGYTGELFF. As DNA, the CDR3 is TGTGCCAGCAGCCTAAGGACAGGGTACACCGGGGAGCTGTTTTTT.

The chain links TRBV7-9 to TRBJ2-1; possible D gene TRBD1, 6 bases. Germline CDR1 SEHNR, CDR2 FQNEAQ (reference sequence). V was trimmed by 6 bases and J by 8 bases, leaving 11 bases between them. The CDR3 is made up of 12 amino acids. The CDR3 loop reads CASSIQGDEQFF. For the CDR3, the DNA is TGTGCCAGCAGTATACAGGGAGATGAGCAGTTCTTC. Full variable domain (remainder filled in from reference TRBV7-9 and TRBJ2-1): DTGVSQNPRHKITKRGQNVTFRCDPISEHNRLYWYRQTLGQGPEFLTYFQNEAQLEKSRLLSDRFSAERPKGSFSTLEIQRTEQGDSAMYLCASSIQGDEQFFGPGTRLTVL.

The V call is TRBV11-3, the J call TRBJ2-7; 8 positions agree with TRBD2. Germline CDR1 reads SGHNT; CDR2 reads YENEEA. This CDR3 spans 16 amino acids. The trim removed 4 bases at V and 2 bases at J, leaving 10 bases unmatched. The CDR3 is CASSSPAGGIAYEQYF. CDR3 sequence (DNA): TGTGCCAGCAGCTCGCCGGCGGGAGGAATAGCCTACGAGCAGTACTTC.